This T cell receptor beta chain came from a study of T cells in Graves' hyperthyroidism and ophthalmopathy. The CDR3 runs to 15 residues. V lost 8 bases and J lost 6, with 20 bases in between. Germline lookup yields CDR1 LNHDA and CDR2 SQIVND (reference sequence). Study-wide results and limits: Blood also showed most of the thyroid clonotypes that were expanded above 0.001. Through a model of 13 V-J features, ophthalmopathy was separated from stable hyperthyroidism.

About this clonotype itself: Its target is unknown.

From RNA transcripts, TCR beta CDR3 regions were amplified. First-round RT-PCR of the TCR CDR3 relied on the HTBI primer set. TCRdb reprocessed the multiplex PCR reads via MiXCR and lists one record per CDR3 protein. The sample comprises around 350,000 distinct CDR3 sequences, approximately 16% of which are singletons, and roughly 19% rests with the top ten. V is TRBV19 and J is TRBJ1-5; D possibly corresponds to TRBD1 (5 bases). The clonotype comes from a woman aged 55-75 years with Graves' ophthalmopathy. The sample taken for sequencing was blood. In DNA, the CDR3 is TGTGCCAGTTCGCCGGGCAGGGAGAGGAGTCAGCCCCAGCATTTT. This sequence encodes CASSPGRERSQPQHF.